The rows below give T cell receptor beta chains drawn from one sample of a study of blood T cell repertoires in COVID-19. Some clones are missing from TCRdb's copy, which holds only in-frame ones; the method was immunoSEQ multiplex PCR. The sample records about 97,000 clones, about nine tenths being singletons. The material sequenced was peripheral blood. Source of these receptors: a man younger than 35 with acute or convalescent COVID-19. Both conserved end residues are part of each CDR3.

J	V	CDR3
TRBJ2-4	TRBV11-2	CASSLDPPENIQYF
TRBJ2-1	TRBV14	CASSLEGSSGRAISSYNEQFF
TRBJ1-1	TRBV27	CASSLGGPNTEAFF
TRBJ2-7	TRBV7-8	CASSLGTAFYEQYF
TRBJ1-4	TRBV6-1	CASSETGTGANEKLFF
TRBJ1-1	TRBV24-1	CATSDPMNTEAFF
TRBJ1-5	TRBV25-1	CASRGGNQPQHF
TRBJ2-1	TRBV27	CASSSVYNEQFF
TRBJ2-1	TRBV9	CASSVGLAGDNEQFF
TRBJ2-7	TRBV5-6	CASGTGPTYEQYF
TRBJ2-5	TRBV12-3/TRBV12-4	CASSYRRETQYF
TRBJ1-2	TRBV6-2/TRBV6-3	CASSPWTGQGEFGYTF
TRBJ1-1	TRBV9	CASSGQGWAEAFF
TRBJ2-1	TRBV2	CASRRGANEQFF
TRBJ1-2	TRBV29-1	CSVETDYNYGYTF
TRBJ1-1	TRBV5-1	CASSLGGSGAFF
TRBJ2-7	TRBV19	CASSIQGGTVHEQYF
TRBJ2-7	TRBV30	CAWSAGFGIHEQYF
TRBJ1-2	TRBV28	CASSPDDVRGYTF
TRBJ2-6	TRBV5-1	CASTGQSGANVLTF
TRBJ2-1	TRBV20-1	CSATGNEQFF
TRBJ2-7	TRBV14	CASSQVLTGPYEQYF
TRBJ1-2	TRBV5-8	CASSLRQGGYGYTF
TRBJ2-5	TRBV6-5	CASGWGQGVGETQYF
TRBJ1-6	TRBV18	CASSLGQGLNSPLHF
TRBJ2-7	TRBV27	CASSIRDRDYEQYF
TRBJ2-2	TRBV11-2	CASSAHTRQGPTGELFF
TRBJ1-5	TRBV4-1	CASSQVRGIGSNQPQHF
TRBJ1-5	TRBV6-1	CASSEGSPGLTGPGNQPQHF
TRBJ1-1	TRBV5-1	CASSWGQGGTEAFF
TRBJ1-1	TRBV18	CASSQGAGTEAFF
TRBJ1-5	TRBV5-5	CASTPTGISNQPQHF
TRBJ2-7	TRBV5-1	CASSFGEREASYEQYF
TRBJ2-3	TRBV11-2	CASSLGLAARDTQYF
TRBJ1-6	TRBV7-6	CASSLGGLGSPLHF
TRBJ2-1	TRBV5-1	CASSLGGGENNEQFF
TRBJ2-3	TRBV11-2	CASSLGQGFGLGTDTQYF
TRBJ1-5	TRBV6-5	CASLGDPNQPQHF
TRBJ1-6	TRBV7-9	CASSSGQGARRYYNSPLHF
TRBJ2-7	TRBV7-2	CASSATYEQYF
TRBJ1-1	TRBV5-4	CASSLDAGLYEAFF
TRBJ1-2	TRBV15	CATSRGRIGGYTF
TRBJ2-2	TRBV9	CASSDAGSSTGELFF
TRBJ2-1	TRBV19	CASRLGGHNEQFF
TRBJ2-2	TRBV9	CASSVSGHSYTGELFF
TRBJ2-5	TRBV5-4	CASSLRRGQETQYF
TRBJ1-1	TRBV9	CASSPNPGTGDTEAFF
TRBJ1-3	TRBV18	CASSVGSGNTIYF
TRBJ2-7	TRBV5-6	CASSSGQGVHYEQYF
TRBJ1-5	TRBV3-1/TRBV3-2	CASSQGGGGNQPQHF
TRBJ1-6	TRBV6-5	CASSPGQGRRSPLHF
TRBJ2-7	TRBV7-4	CASSFTNDRAHDEQYF
TRBJ1-6	TRBV19	CASSGQGEHSPLHF
TRBJ1-5	TRBV24-1	CATSPPGGTQPQHF
TRBJ1-5	TRBV12-3/TRBV12-4	CASSLAQWRLRHF
TRBJ1-2	TRBV14	CASSQETERTVTF
TRBJ1-1	TRBV5-4	CASSWPRQGHTEAFF
TRBJ2-2	TRBV7-2	CASSLGTSGSWDTGELFF
TRBJ1-1	TRBV12-3/TRBV12-4	CASNRMNTEAFF
TRBJ1-1	TRBV5-1	CASSRGQSNTEAFF